Listed below are T cell receptor beta chains from one sample, sequenced in a study of cytomegalovirus exposure and HLA in healthy donors. Data came from immunoSEQ multiplex PCR; TCRdb stores just in-frame clones and leaves some out. Here the sample spans under 150,000 clones, roughly three quarters being singletons. The sample comprised PBMCs. These receptors originate from a woman aged 50 to 65 in good health and CMV-seronegative. The CDR3 runs from the conserved cysteine through the conserved F or W.

V gene	J gene	CDR3 protein
TRBV29-1	TRBJ1-1	CSVGSALNTEAFF
TRBV6-5	TRBJ1-5	CASSYDRANQPQHF
TRBV7-9	TRBJ2-5	CASSSTSGGDQETQYF
TRBV29-1	TRBJ2-3	CSVEPAGGLIVSGTDTQYF
TRBV5-1	TRBJ1-6	CASSGTGVDDGSPLHF
TRBV4-1	TRBJ2-3	CASSQSPIAGTDTQYF
TRBV5-6	TRBJ1-3	CASSLALREAGNTIYF
TRBV2	TRBJ1-5	CASTYDTGAGQPQHF
TRBV10-3	TRBJ1-5	CAISGEEVQPQHF
TRBV2	TRBJ2-7	CASARGDPAEQYF
TRBV9	TRBJ1-1	CASSPSTEAFF
TRBV15	TRBJ1-1	CATTASRGRTEAFF
TRBV5-3	TRBJ1-6	CARSQGPAVALESNSPLHF
TRBV6-1	TRBJ1-2	CASSKGQGFLGYTF
TRBV5-1	TRBJ2-3	CASSLTGQGSDTQYF
TRBV2	TRBJ1-5	CASRAGTGGNQPQHF
TRBV7-2	TRBJ1-2	CASSLSPKGYGYTF
TRBV29-1	TRBJ2-5	CSVGVLGQPEETQYF
TRBV11-2	TRBJ2-3	CASSPHRGRDTQYF
TRBV10-3	TRBJ2-1	CAISTSPGQGVDEQFF
TRBV7-9	TRBJ1-4	CASSLGDTSNEKLFF
TRBV29-1	TRBJ1-4	CSARQGREEKLFF
TRBV4-1	TRBJ2-3	CASSQSWAGRDTQYF
TRBV28	TRBJ2-4	CASRRARGLAKNIQYF
TRBV7-2	TRBJ2-7	CASSLGTGQTYEQYF
TRBV29-1	TRBJ1-2	CSAWTGESGGYTF
TRBV4-2	TRBJ2-3	CASSQEGSGGAQDTQYF
TRBV27	TRBJ1-5	CASSPQGANQPQHF
TRBV5-1	TRBJ1-5	CASSLEDKYQPQHF
TRBV6-1	TRBJ1-1	CASSWDRVVTEAFF
TRBV5-6	TRBJ1-2	CASSLDRFYGYTF
TRBV30	TRBJ2-7	CAWGQTLTREQYF
TRBV28	TRBJ2-7	CASSSLAGSRIEQYF
TRBV11-1	TRBJ2-3	CASTPPLTDTQYF
TRBV9	TRBJ1-2	CASSVSSLGGYGYTF
TRBV7-6	TRBJ1-1	CASSFRMNTEAFF
TRBV29-1	TRBJ2-3	CSVRAGSDTQYF
TRBV5-8	TRBJ2-1	CASSLGTGVGEQFF
TRBV7-9	TRBJ1-2	CSSSLASGWMTGGGYTF
TRBV6-5	TRBJ1-1	CASSYSRGSTEAFF
TRBV5-1	TRBJ2-5	CASRSGTEETQYF
TRBV6-1	TRBJ1-2	CASSVAGQVYGYTF
TRBV7-8	TRBJ1-6	CASSSDRGRSPLHF
TRBV27	TRBJ2-3	CATKLAEGTDTQYF
TRBV7-3	TRBJ1-2	CASSPGTEANYGYTF